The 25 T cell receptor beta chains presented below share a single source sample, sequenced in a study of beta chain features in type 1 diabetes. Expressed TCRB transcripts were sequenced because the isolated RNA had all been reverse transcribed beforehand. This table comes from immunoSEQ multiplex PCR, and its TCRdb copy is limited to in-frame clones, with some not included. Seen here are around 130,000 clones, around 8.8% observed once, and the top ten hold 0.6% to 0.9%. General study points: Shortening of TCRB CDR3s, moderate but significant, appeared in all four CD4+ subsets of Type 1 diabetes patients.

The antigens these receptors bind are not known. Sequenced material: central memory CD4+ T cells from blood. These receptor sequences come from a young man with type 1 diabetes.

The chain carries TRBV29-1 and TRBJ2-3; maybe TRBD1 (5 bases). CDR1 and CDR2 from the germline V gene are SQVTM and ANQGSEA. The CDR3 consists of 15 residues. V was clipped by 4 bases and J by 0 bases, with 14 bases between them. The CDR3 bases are TGCAGCGTTGCAGGGCGCAGACCTAGCACAGATACGCAGTATTTT. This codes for CSVAGRRPSTDTQYF.

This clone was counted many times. CDR3 DNA: TGTGCCAGCAGCCAAGATTTAAGTCGGGGCTACACCTTC. The encoded protein is CASSQDLSRGYTF. The V gene is TRBV4-2, the J gene TRBJ1-2; D uncertain. Germline V gives CDR1 LGHNA, CDR2 YNFKEQ. Trimming stripped 0 bases from V and 8 bases from J, with 10 bases between. The CDR3 totals 13 residues.

The DNA for the CDR3 is TGTGCCAGCAGCTTTGGGTTGCGGACAGGGTCGCAGGGGCAGTTCTTC. Translation gives CASSFGLRTGSQGQFF. The chain combines TRBV7-3 with TRBJ2-1; TRBD1 matches at 8 bases. J gave up 12 bases and V 3 bases, and 16 bases lay outside the gene matches. The V gene's germline CDR1 is SGHTA and CDR2 FQGTGA. This CDR3 region has 16 residues.

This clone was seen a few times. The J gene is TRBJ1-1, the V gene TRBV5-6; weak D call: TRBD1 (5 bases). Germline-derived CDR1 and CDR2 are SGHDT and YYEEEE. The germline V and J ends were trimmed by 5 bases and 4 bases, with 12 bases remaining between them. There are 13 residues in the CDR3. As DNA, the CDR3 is TGTGCCAGCAGTTCAAGGGGAGGCACTGAAGCTTTCTTT. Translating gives CASSSRGGTEAFF.

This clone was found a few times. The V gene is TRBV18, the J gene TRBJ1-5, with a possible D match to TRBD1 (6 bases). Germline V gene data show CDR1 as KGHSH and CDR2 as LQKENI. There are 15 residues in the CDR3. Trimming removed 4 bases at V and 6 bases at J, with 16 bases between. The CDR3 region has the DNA TGTGCCAGCTCACAACAAAGGGGGAACGGTCAGCCCCAGCATTTT. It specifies CASSQQRGNGQPQHF.

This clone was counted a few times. For the CDR3, the DNA is TGTGCCATCAAGGGACAGGGAACGGAGGCCGGGGAGCTGTTTTTT. Amino acid sequence: CAIKGQGTEAGELFF. The chain recombines TRBV10-3 with TRBJ2-2; 9 nucleotides align to TRBD1. The CDR3 spans 15 residues. The junction had 9 bases not matched to a gene; V was cut back by 7 bases and J by 6 bases. Germline V lookup: CDR1 ENHRY, CDR2 SYGVKD.

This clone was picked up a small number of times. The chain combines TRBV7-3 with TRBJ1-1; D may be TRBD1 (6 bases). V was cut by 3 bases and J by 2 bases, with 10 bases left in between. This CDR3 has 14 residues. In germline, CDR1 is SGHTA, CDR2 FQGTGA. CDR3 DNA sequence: TGTGCCAGCAGCTTTTGGACAGTTAACACTGAAGCTTTCTTT. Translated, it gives CASSFWTVNTEAFF.

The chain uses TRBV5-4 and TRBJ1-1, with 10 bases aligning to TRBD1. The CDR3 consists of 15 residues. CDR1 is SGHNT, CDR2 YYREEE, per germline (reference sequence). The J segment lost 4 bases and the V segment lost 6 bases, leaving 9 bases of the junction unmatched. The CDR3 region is CASIPRDRGSTEAFF. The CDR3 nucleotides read TGTGCCAGCATCCCGAGGGACAGGGGTTCCACTGAAGCTTTCTTT.

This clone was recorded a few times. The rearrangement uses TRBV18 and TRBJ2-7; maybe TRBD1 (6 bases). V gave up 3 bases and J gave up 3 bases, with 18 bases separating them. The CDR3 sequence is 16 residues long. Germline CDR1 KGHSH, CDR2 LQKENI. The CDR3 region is CASSPAGQQSFYEQYF. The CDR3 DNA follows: TGTGCCAGCTCACCTGCAGGACAGCAATCTTTCTACGAGCAGTACTTC.

In DNA form, the CDR3 reads TGTGCCAGCAGCCGCAGACAGGTTAATTCACCCCTCCACTTT. Its protein product is CASSRRQVNSPLHF. The V gene is TRBV5-6, the J gene TRBJ1-6; a possible D gene is TRBD1 (6 bases). This CDR3 has 14 residues. Germline V gene sequence: CDR1 SGHDT, CDR2 YYEEEE. Trimming stripped 4 bases from V and 6 bases from J, with 11 bases between.

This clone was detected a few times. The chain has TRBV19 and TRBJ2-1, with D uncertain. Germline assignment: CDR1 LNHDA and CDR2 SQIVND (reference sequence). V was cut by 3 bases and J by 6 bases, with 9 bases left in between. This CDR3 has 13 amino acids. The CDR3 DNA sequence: TGTGCCAGTAGTATCGTCGAGGCCAATGAGCAGTTCTTC. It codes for CASSIVEANEQFF.

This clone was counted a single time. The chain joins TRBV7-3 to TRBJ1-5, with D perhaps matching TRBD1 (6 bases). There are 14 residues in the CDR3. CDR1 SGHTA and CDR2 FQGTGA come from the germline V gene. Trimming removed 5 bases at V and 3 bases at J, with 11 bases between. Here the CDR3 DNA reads TGTGCCAGCAGCCCCACAGGGCCCAATCAGCCCCAGCATTTT. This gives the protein CASSPTGPNQPQHF.

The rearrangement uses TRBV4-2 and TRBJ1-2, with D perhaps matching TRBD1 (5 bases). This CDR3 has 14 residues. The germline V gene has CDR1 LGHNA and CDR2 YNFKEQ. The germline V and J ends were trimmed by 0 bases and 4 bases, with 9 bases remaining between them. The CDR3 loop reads CASSQDVGAYGYTF. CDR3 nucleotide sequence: TGTGCCAGCAGCCAAGATGTTGGGGCCTATGGCTACACCTTC.

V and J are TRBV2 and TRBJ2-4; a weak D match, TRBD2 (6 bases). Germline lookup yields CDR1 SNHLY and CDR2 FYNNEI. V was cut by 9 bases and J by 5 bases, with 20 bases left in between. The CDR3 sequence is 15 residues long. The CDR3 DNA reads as TGTGCCAGTCAGTGGACCGGGTTAGCGGAAAACATTCAGTACTTC. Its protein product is CASQWTGLAENIQYF.

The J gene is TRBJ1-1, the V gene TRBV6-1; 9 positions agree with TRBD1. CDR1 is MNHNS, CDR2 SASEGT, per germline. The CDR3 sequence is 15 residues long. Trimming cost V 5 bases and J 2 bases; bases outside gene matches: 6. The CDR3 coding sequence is TGTGCCAGCAGTAAATGGGACAGGGTTAACACTGAAGCTTTCTTT. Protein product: CASSKWDRVNTEAFF.

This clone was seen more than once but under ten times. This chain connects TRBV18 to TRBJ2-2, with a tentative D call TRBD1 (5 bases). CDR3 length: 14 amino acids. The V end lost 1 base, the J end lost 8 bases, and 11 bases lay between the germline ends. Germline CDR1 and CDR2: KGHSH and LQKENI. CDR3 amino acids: CASSPQQDEGELFF. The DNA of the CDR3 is TGTGCCAGCTCACCACAACAGGATGAAGGGGAGCTGTTTTTT.

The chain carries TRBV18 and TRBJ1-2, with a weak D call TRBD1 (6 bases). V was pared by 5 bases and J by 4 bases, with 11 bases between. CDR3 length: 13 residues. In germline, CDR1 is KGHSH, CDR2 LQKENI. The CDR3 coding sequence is TGTGCCAGCTCATATCGACAGGCCTATGGCTACACCTTC. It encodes CASSYRQAYGYTF.

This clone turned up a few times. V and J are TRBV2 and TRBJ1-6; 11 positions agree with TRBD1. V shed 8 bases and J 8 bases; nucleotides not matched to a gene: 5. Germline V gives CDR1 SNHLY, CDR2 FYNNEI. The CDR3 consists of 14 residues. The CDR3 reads CASSKGQGDSPLHF. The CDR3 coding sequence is TGTGCCAGCTCAAAGGGACAGGGGGATTCACCCCTCCACTTT.

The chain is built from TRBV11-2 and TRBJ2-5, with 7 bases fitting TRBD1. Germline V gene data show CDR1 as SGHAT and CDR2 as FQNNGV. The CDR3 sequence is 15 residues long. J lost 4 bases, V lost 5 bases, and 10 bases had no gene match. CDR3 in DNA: TGTGCCAGCAGCCTAACACAGGGGTGGTTAGAGACCCAGTACTTC. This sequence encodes CASSLTQGWLETQYF.

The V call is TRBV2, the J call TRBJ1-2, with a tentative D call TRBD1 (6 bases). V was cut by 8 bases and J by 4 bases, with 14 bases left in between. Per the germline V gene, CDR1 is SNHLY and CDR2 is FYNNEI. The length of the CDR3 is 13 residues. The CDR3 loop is CASEQGGVYGYTF. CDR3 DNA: TGTGCCAGCGAACAGGGAGGGGTCTATGGCTACACCTTC.

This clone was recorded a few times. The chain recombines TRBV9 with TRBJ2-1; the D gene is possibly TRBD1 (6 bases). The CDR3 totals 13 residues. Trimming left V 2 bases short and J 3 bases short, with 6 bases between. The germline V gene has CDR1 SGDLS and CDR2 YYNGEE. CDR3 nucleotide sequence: TGTGCCAGCAGCGTGACAGGCTACAATGAGCAGTTCTTC. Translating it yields CASSVTGYNEQFF.

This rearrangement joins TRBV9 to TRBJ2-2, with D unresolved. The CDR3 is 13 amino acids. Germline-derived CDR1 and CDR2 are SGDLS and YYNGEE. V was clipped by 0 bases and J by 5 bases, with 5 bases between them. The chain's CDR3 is CASSVASTGELFF. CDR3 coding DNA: TGTGCCAGCAGCGTAGCTAGTACCGGGGAGCTGTTTTTT.

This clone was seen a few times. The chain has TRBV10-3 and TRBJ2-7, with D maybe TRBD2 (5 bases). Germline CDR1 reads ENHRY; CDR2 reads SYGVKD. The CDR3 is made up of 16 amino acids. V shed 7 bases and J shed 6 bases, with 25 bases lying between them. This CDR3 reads CAINTIGTGTRSEQYF. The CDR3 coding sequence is TGTGCCATCAACACTATTGGAACGGGAACCCGTAGCGAGCAGTACTTC.

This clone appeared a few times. The CDR3 DNA reads as TGTGCCAGCAGCTTGGATCAGGGCGAAGCTTTCTTT. This sequence encodes CASSLDQGEAFF. The chain couples TRBV5-6 to TRBJ1-1; TRBD1 might be the D (5 bases). Germline V gene lookup returns CDR1 SGHDT and CDR2 YYEEEE. V shed 0 bases and J shed 8 bases, with 8 bases lying between them. This CDR3 contains 12 residues. Based on the CDR3 plus reference TRBV5-6 and TRBJ1-1, the full variable domain is DAGVTQSPTHLIKTRGQQVTLRCSPKSGHDTVSWYQQALGQGPQFIFQYYEEEERQRGNFPDRFSGHQFPNYSSELNVNALLLGDSALYLCASSLDQGEAFFGQGTRLTVV.

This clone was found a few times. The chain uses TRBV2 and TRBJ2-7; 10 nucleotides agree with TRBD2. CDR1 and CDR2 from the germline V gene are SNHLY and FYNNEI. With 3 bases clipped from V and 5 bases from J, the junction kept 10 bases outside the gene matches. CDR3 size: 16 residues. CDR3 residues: CASSDGVQRGGNEQYF. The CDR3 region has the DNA TGTGCCAGCAGTGACGGGGTTCAGCGGGGGGGAAACGAGCAGTACTTC. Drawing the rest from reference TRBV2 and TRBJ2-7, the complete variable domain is EPEVTQTPSHQVTQMGQEVILRCVPISNHLYFYWYRQILGQKVEFLVSFYNNEISEKSEIFDDQFSVERPDGSNFTLKIRSTKLEDSAMYFCASSDGVQRGGNEQYFGPGTRLTVT.